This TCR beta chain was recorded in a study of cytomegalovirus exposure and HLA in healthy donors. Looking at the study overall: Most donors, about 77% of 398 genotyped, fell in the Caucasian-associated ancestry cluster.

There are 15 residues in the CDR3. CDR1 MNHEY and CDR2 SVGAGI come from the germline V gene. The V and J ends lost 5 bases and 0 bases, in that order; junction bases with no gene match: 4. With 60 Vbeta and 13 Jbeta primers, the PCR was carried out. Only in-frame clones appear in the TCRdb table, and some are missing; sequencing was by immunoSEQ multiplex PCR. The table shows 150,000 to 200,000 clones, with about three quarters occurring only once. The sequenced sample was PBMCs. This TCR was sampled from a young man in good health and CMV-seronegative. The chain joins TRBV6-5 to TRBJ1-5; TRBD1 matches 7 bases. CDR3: CASSHRGLSNQPQHF. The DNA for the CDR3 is TGTGCCAGCAGTCACAGGGGACTTAGCAATCAGCCCCAGCATTTT.